The next 15 T cell receptor beta chains were all read from a single sample in a study of beta chain features in type 1 diabetes. Broader study findings: All four CD4+ subsets from Type 1 diabetes patients carried moderately but significantly shorter TCRB CDR3s.

The study reverse transcribed the entire isolated RNA, so it sequenced expressed TCRB transcripts. The protocol was immunoSEQ multiplex PCR, while the TCRdb copy is restricted to in-frame clones and leaves out a portion. The sample lists a few hundred thousand clones, around 22% occurring once. Their specific antigens are unknown. Material: naive CD4+ T cells from blood. Receptors were obtained from a woman aged 30 to 39 with type 1 diabetes.

This clone appeared a few times. The chain recombines TRBV29-1 with TRBJ2-1; D gene uncertain. The CDR3 extends over 11 amino acids. CDR1 is SQVTM, CDR2 ANQGSEA, per germline. V lost 7 bases, J lost 3 bases, and 7 bases lay in between. CDR3 sequence reads: CSARNYNEQFF. As DNA, the CDR3 is TGCAGCGCCAGAAACTACAATGAGCAGTTCTTC.

This rearrangement joins TRBV29-1 to TRBJ2-1; a weak D match, TRBD2 (5 bases). This CDR3 is 15 amino acids long. Germline values: CDR1 SQVTM, CDR2 ANQGSEA. The V end lost 2 bases, the J end lost 0 bases, and 11 bases lay between the germline ends. In DNA, the CDR3 is TGCAGCGTTGAAAGGAGCGGAGGCTCCTACAATGAGCAGTTCTTC. Translation gives CSVERSGGSYNEQFF.

This clone has only a few counts. This chain connects TRBV15 to TRBJ2-7; TRBD2 is a possible D gene (6 bases). The CDR3 totals 16 residues. Germline V gives CDR1 LNHNV, CDR2 YYDKDF (reference sequence). V shed 3 bases and J shed 3 bases, with 18 bases lying between them. The CDR3 protein is CATSRGTRGTFYEQYF. CDR3 in DNA: TGTGCCACCAGCAGGGGTACCCGGGGGACCTTCTACGAGCAGTACTTC.

The chain has TRBV28 and TRBJ2-3; possibly TRBD2 for D (5 bases). Trimming took off 7 bases at V and 2 bases at J, with 10 bases between the two ends. This CDR3 contains 13 residues. Germline values: CDR1 MDHEN, CDR2 SYDVKM. The CDR3 DNA is TGTGCCAGCACTCGGGGTCACACAGATACGCAGTATTTT. Its protein is CASTRGHTDTQYF.

Concerning this clone: The same CDR3 also results from other DNA sequences found in this sample. J is TRBJ2-1 and V is TRBV9; 7 nucleotides match TRBD2. The ends lost 2 bases at V and 0 bases at J; junction bases unmatched: 2. The CDR3 length is 15 residues. CDR1 SGDLS and CDR2 YYNGEE come from the germline V gene. CDR3 loop: CASSVAGDSYNEQFF. The DNA of the CDR3 is TGTGCCAGCAGCGTGGCGGGAGACTCCTACAATGAGCAGTTCTTC.

CDR3 in DNA: TGTGCCAGCAGCAAAGCTGAACTAGCGGGAGGGCCCTCCACAGATACGCAGTATTTT. This sequence encodes CASSKAELAGGPSTDTQYF. V is TRBV21-1 and J is TRBJ2-3; no check of the table's D call, TRBD2, against the DNA was made. TRBV21-1 is shown as a pseudogene. This CDR3 is 19 amino acids long.

CDR3 amino acids: CASSQNTGGYTEAFF. The DNA for the CDR3 is TGTGCCAGCAGCCAGAATACAGGGGGGTACACTGAAGCTTTCTTT. The chain links TRBV28 to TRBJ1-1, with 8 bases that match TRBD1. The CDR3 loop spans 15 amino acids. Germline-derived CDR1 and CDR2 are MDHEN and SYDVKM. V trimming: 6 bases; J trimming: 3 bases; junction bases outside the gene matches: 9.

The chain couples TRBV28 to TRBJ1-5; 8 bases fit TRBD1. V was clipped by 6 bases and J by 7 bases; unmatched bases: 8. CDR1 is MDHEN and CDR2 is SYDVKM in the germline V gene. The CDR3 runs to 14 residues. The CDR3 sequence is CASSPGTGPQPQHF. The CDR3 DNA sequence: TGTGCCAGCAGCCCGGGGACAGGACCCCAGCCCCAGCATTTT.

This clone was observed a few times. The chain uses TRBV29-1 and TRBJ2-1; tentatively, D is TRBD2 (6 bases). Germline V gene lookup returns CDR1 SQVTM and CDR2 ANQGSEA. The CDR3 totals 15 residues. The V end lost 1 base, the J end lost 6 bases, and 16 bases lay between the germline ends. CDR3 loop: CSVEVGGPGPNEQFF. The CDR3 coding sequence is TGCAGCGTTGAAGTTGGAGGGCCCGGACCCAATGAGCAGTTCTTC.

This rearrangement joins TRBV5-1 to TRBJ1-2; maybe TRBD1 (5 bases). The ends were cut back, 0 bases at V and 6 bases at J, with 6 bases in the middle. CDR1 SGHRS and CDR2 YFSETQ come from the germline V gene. The CDR3 contains 12 residues. CDR3 residues: CASSLDRNGYTF. In nucleotides, the CDR3 is TGCGCCAGCAGCTTGGACAGGAATGGCTACACCTTC. The variable domain in full, completed from reference TRBV5-1 and TRBJ1-2, reads KAGVTQTPRYLIKTRGQQVTLSCSPISGHRSVSWYQQTPGQGLQFLFEYFSETQRNKGNFPGRFSGRQFSNSRSEMNVSTLELGDSALYLCASSLDRNGYTFGSGTRLTVV.

This clone turned up a few times. Other DNA variants within this sample encode the same CDR3. This chain connects TRBV30 to TRBJ1-1, with 7 bases identical to TRBD1. Germline V gene sequence: CDR1 GTSNPN, CDR2 SVGIG (reference sequence). This CDR3 contains 12 residues. V was clipped by 5 bases and J by 1 base; unmatched bases: 1. CDR3 protein: CAWDRENTEAFF. As DNA, the CDR3 is TGTGCCTGGGACAGGGAGAACACTGAAGCTTTCTTT.

This clone has a handful of counts. The chain is built from TRBV18 and TRBJ2-1; 9 nucleotides match TRBD2. Germline lookup yields CDR1 KGHSH and CDR2 LQKENI. Trimming cost V 4 bases and J 8 bases; bases outside gene matches: 12. CDR3 length: 16 residues. CDR3 DNA: TGTGCCAGCTCACTTCAGAGCGGGAGGAGTTTGGATGAGCAGTTCTTC. Translated: CASSLQSGRSLDEQFF.

The table lists this clone with a few counts. The chain links TRBV7-2 to TRBJ2-4, with D tentatively TRBD2 (6 bases). V was clipped by 1 base and J by 6 bases, with 13 bases between them. Germline V gives CDR1 SGHTA, CDR2 FQGNSA. The CDR3 loop spans 15 amino acids. The CDR3 spells CASSLEEGVGNIQYF. CDR3 bases: TGTGCCAGCAGCTTAGAGGAGGGCGTGGGAAACATTCAGTACTTC.

The V call is TRBV10-3, the J call TRBJ2-3, with TRBD2 identical over 14 bases. There are 18 residues in the CDR3. CDR1 and CDR2 (germline): ENHRY, SYGVKD. With 10 bases clipped from V and 1 base from J, the junction kept 13 bases outside the gene matches. The CDR3 nucleotides read TGTGCCACCGGGACTAGCGGGGGAGGAATCACTGGCACAGATACGCAGTATTTT. Its protein product is CATGTSGGGITGTDTQYF.

This clone was detected only a few times. This chain connects TRBV6-5 to TRBJ2-7, with 8 bases that match TRBD2. The CDR3 is 14 residues long. The V and J ends lost 6 bases and 2 bases, in that order; junction bases with no gene match: 6. Germline V CDR1 and CDR2: MNHEY, SVGAGI. The CDR3 coding sequence is TGTGCCAGCAGCCCCCCGGGGGGGACCTACGAGCAGTACTTC. Translation: CASSPPGGTYEQYF.